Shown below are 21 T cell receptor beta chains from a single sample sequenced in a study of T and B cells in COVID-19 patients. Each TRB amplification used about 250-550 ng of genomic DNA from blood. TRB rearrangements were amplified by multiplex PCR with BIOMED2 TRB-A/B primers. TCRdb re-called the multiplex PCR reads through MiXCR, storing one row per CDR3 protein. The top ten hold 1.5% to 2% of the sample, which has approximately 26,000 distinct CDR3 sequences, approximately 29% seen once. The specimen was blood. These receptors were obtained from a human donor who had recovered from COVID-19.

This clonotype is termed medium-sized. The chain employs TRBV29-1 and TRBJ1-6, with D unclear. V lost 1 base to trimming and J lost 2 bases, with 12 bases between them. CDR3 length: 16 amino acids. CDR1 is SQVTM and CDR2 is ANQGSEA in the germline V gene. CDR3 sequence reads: CSVEGTDLTYNSPLHF. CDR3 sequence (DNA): TGCAGCGTTGAAGGAACCGACCTAACCTATAATTCACCCCTCCACTTT.

CDR3 protein: CSARGLGDRGRFGYGYTF. DNA of the CDR3: TGCAGTGCTAGAGGGCTGGGGGACAGGGGGCGCTTCGGCTATGGCTACACCTTC. The V call is TRBV29-1, the J call TRBJ1-2; TRBD1 matches 12 bases. This CDR3 has 18 amino acids. Germline V gene data show CDR1 as SQVTM and CDR2 as ANQGSEA.

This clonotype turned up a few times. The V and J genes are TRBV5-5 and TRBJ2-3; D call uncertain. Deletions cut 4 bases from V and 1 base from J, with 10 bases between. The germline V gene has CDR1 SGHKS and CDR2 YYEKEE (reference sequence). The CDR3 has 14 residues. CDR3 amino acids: CASSPFGGTDTQYF. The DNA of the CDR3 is TGTGCCAGCAGCCCCTTTGGGGGCACAGATACGCAGTATTTT.

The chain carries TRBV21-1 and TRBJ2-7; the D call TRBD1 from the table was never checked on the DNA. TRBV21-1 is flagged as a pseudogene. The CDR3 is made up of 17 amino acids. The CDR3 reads CASSSKRRDRNSYEQYF. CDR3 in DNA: TGTGCCAGCAGCTCAAAAAGACGGGACCGAAACTCCTACGAGCAGTACTTC.

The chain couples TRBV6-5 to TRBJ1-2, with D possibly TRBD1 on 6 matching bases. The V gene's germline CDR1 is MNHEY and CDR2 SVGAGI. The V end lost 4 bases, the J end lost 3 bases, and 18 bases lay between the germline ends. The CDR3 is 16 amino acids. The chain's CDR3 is CASSFPGQKGDYGYTF. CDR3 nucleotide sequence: TGTGCCAGCAGTTTCCCGGGACAAAAAGGAGACTATGGCTACACCTTC.

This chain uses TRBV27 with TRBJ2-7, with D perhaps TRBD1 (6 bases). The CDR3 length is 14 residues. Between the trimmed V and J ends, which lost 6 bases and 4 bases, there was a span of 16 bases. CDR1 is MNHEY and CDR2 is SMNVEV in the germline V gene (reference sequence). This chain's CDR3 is CASRSTGTLYEQYF. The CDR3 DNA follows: TGTGCCAGCAGAAGTACAGGGACCCTTTACGAGCAGTACTTC.

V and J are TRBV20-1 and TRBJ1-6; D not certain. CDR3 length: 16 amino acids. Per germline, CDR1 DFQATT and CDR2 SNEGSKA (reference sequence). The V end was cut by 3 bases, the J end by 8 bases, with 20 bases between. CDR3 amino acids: CSARIGESSGDSPLHF. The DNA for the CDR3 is TGCAGTGCTAGGATTGGGGAAAGTAGTGGCGATTCACCCCTCCACTTT.

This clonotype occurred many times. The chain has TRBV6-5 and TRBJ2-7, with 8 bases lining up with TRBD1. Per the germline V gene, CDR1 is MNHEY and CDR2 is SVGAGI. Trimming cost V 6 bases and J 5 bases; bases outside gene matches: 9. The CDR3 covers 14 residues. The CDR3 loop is CASSRGQGVDEQYF. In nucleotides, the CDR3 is TGTGCCAGCAGCCGTGGACAGGGAGTCGACGAGCAGTACTTC.

CDR3 sequence reads: CASSDSLTSSSYEQYF. The CDR3 DNA reads TGTGCCAGCAGTGACTCGTTAACGTCTAGCTCCTACGAGCAGTACTTC. The chain links TRBV6-4 to TRBJ2-5; D gene unclear. The last part of the DNA fits TRBJ2-7 better; the J call may be wrong. The germline CDR1 and CDR2 sequences are MRHNA and SNTAGT. CDR3 length equals 16 residues.

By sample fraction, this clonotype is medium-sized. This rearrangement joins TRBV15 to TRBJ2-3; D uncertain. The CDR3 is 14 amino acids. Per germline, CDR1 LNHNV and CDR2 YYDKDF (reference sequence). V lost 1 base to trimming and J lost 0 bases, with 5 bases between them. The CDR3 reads CATSRVSSTDTQYF. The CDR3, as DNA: TGTGCCACCAGCAGAGTGTCTAGCACAGATACGCAGTATTTT.

CDR3: CSATTTGTNEQFF. Written as DNA, the CDR3 is TGCAGTGCTACAACGACCGGGACTAATGAGCAGTTCTTC. The rearrangement joins TRBV20-1 to TRBJ2-1, with D perhaps TRBD2 (6 bases). This CDR3 is 13 amino acids long. Germline assignment: CDR1 DFQATT and CDR2 SNEGSKA (reference sequence). V dropped 4 bases and J dropped 7 bases, with 14 bases sitting between them.

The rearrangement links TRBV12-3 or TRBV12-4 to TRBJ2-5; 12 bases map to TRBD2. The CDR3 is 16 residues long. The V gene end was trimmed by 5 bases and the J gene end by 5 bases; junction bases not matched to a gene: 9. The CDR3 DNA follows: TGTGCCAGCAGTCTCGCTAGCGGGGGGGCCCAGGAGACCCAGTACTTC. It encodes CASSLASGGAQETQYF.

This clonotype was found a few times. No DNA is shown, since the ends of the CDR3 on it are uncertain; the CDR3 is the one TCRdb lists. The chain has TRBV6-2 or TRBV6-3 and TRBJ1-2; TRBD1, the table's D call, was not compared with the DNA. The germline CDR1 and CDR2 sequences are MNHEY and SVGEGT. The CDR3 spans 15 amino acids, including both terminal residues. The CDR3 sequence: CASSSSFGTLLGYTF.

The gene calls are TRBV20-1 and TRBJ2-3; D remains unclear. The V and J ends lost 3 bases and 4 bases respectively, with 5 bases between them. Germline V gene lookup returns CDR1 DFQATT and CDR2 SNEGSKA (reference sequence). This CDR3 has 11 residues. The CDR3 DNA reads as TGCAGTGCTAGTATGGCAGATACGCAGTATTTT. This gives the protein CSASMADTQYF.

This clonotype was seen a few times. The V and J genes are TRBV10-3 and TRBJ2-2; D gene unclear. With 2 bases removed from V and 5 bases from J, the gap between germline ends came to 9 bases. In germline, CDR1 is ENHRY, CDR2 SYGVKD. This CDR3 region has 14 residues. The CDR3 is CAISEGPGTGELFF. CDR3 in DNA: TGTGCCATCAGTGAGGGACCAGGAACCGGGGAGCTGTTTTTT.

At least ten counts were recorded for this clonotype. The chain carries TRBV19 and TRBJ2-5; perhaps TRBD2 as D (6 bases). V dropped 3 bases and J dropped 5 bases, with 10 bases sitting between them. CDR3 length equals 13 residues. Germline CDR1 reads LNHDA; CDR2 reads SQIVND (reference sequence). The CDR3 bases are TGTGCCAGTAGTATCAAGGGGAGGGAGACCCAGTACTTC. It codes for CASSIKGRETQYF.

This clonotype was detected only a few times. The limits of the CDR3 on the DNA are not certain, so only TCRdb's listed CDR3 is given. CDR3 sequence: CISVPEARGTSGSPYEQYF. The V and J genes are TRBV7-5 and TRBJ2-7; the table assigns TRBD2, which was not confirmed against the DNA. TRBV7-5 represents a pseudogene. The CDR3 spans 19 residues, counting both ends.

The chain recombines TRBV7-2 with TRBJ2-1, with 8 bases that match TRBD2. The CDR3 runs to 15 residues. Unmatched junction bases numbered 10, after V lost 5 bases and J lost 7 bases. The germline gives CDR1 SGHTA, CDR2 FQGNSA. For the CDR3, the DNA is TGTGCCAGCAGCCATCTGGCGGGGGGCAGAAATGAGCAGTTCTTC. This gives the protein CASSHLAGGRNEQFF.

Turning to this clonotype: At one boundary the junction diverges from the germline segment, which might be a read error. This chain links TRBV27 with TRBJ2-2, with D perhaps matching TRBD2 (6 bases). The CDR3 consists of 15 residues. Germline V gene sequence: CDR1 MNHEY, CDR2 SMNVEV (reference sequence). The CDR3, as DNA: TGTGCCAGCAGTTTATCGTGGGGAGGCACCGAGGAGCTGTTTTTT. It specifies CASSLSWGGTEELFF.

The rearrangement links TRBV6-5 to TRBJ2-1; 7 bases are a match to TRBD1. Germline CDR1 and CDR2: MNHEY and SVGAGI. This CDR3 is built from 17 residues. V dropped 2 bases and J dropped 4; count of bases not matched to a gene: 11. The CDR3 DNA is TGTGCCAGCAGTTACAGCCACCGGGACAGAGGTTACAATGAGCAGTTCTTC. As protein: CASSYSHRDRGYNEQFF.

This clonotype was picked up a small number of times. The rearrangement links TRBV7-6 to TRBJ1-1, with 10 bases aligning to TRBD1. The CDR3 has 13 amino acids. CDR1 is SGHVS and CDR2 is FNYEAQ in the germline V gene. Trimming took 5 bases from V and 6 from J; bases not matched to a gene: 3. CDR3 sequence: CASSLGTGAEAFF. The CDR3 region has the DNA TGTGCCAGCAGCCTCGGGACAGGGGCTGAAGCTTTCTTT.